Listed below are T cell receptor beta chains from one sample, sequenced in a study of blood T cell repertoires in COVID-19. Sequencing used immunoSEQ multiplex PCR; TCRdb keeps in-frame clones, though not all of them. The table has 45,000 to 50,000 clones, 70% to 90% seen once. The sample was peripheral blood. All receptors come from a man aged 45-65 years with active COVID-19. The conserved cysteine and the conserved F or W are not part of the CDR3 here.

V gene	J gene	CDR3 protein
TRBV4-1	TRBJ2-1	ASSQASLAGARVAQF
TRBV25-1	TRBJ2-7	ASSEGSAYEQY
TRBV27	TRBJ2-1	ASSPPRSGGEQF
TRBV24-1	TRBJ2-7	ATSDQHGTGGSYEQY
TRBV6-4	TRBJ2-3	ASSDSWAATDTQY
TRBV6-5	TRBJ1-1	ASSYSTGNTEAF
TRBV6-1	TRBJ2-5	ASSEQGVETQY
TRBV12-5	TRBJ1-5	ASGLAENQPQH
TRBV5-4	TRBJ1-1	ASSGDGGNTEAF
TRBV4-2	TRBJ2-3	ASSRSGTPPTDTQY
TRBV4-3	TRBJ2-1	ASSQDLAGQGANEQF
TRBV27	TRBJ1-2	ASFALRGPWAGYT
TRBV11-2	TRBJ2-7	ASSSGLADYEQY
TRBV5-1	TRBJ2-3	ASRDVLSTDTQY
TRBV6-2/TRBV6-3	TRBJ2-7	ASSPPRSTSAIYEQY
TRBV18	TRBJ1-4	ASSYREKEKLF
TRBV15	TRBJ2-7	ATSRDHSAYEQY
TRBV28	TRBJ2-3	ASSSQGTRTDTQY
TRBV5-1	TRBJ2-2	ASSLAGTNTGELF
TRBV6-4	TRBJ2-7	ASRSDYNSDYEQY
TRBV25-1	TRBJ2-4	ASSEPGGGAAKNIQY
TRBV2	TRBJ2-5	ASRLQGLVGETQY
TRBV18	TRBJ2-2	ASSPTGKVGGELF
TRBV30	TRBJ1-1	ALSRDSDTEAF
TRBV28	TRBJ1-5	ASSSSGGGNQPQH